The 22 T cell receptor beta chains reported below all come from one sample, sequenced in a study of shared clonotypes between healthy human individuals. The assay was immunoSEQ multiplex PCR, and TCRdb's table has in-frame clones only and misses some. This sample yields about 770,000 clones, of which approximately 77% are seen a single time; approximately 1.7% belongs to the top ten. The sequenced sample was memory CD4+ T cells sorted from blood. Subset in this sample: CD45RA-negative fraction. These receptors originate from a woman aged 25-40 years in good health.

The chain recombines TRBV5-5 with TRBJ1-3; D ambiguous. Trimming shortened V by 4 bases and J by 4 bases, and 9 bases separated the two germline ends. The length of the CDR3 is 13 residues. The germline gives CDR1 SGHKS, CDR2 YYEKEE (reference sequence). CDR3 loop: CASSLDDGNTIYF. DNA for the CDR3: TGTGCCAGCAGCCTAGATGACGGAAACACCATATATTTT.

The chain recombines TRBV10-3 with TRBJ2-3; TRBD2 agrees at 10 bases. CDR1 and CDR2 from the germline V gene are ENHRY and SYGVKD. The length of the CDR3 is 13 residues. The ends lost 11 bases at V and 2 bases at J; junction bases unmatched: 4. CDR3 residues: CAAAGGTTDTQYF. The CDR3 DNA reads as TGTGCCGCAGCGGGAGGGACCACAGATACGCAGTATTTT.

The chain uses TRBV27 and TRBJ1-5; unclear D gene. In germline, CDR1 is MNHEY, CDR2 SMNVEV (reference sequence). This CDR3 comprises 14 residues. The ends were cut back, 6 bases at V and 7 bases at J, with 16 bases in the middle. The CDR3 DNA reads TGTGCCAGCAGGCCGTTTGGATCCCCACAGCCCCAGCATTTT. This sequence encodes CASRPFGSPQPQHF.

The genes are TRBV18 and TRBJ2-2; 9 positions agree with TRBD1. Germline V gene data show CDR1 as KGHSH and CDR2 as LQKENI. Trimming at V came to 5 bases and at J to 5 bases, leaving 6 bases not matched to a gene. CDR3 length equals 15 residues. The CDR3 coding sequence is TGTGCCAGCTCAGCGGACAGGGGAGGTACCGGGGAGCTGTTTTTT. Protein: CASSADRGGTGELFF.

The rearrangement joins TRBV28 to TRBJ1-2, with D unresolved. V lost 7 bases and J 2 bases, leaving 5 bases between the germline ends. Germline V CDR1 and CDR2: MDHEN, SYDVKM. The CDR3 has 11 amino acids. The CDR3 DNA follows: TGTGCCAGCAATCAGAACTATGGCTACACCTTC. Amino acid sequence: CASNQNYGYTF.

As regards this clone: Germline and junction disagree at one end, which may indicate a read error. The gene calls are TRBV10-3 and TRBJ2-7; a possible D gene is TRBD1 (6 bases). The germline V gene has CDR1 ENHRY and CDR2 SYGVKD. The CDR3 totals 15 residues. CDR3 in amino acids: CATSIEVTGSYEQYF. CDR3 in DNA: TGTGCCACCAGTATCGAAGTTACAGGGTCTTACGAGCAGTACTTC.

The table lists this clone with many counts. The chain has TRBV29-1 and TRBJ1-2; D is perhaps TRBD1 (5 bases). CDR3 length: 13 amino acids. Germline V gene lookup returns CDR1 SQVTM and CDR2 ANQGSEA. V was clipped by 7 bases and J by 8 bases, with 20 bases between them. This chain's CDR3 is CSGATGHPFGYTF. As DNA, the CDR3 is TGCAGCGGAGCAACAGGCCACCCTTTCGGCTACACCTTC.

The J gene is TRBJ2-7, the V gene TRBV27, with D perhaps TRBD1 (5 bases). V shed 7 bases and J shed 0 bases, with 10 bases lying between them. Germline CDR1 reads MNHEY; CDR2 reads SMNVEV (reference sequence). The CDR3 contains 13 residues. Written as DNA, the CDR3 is TGTGCCAGCACCTCCAGGGACTCCTACGAGCAGTACTTC. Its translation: CASTSRDSYEQYF.

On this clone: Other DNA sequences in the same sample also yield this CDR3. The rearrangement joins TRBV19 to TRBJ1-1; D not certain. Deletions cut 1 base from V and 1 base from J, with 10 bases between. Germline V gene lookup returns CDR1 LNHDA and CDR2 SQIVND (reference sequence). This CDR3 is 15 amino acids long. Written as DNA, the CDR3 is TGTGCCAGTAGTATAGGAGACATACCGAACACTGAAGCTTTCTTT. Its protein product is CASSIGDIPNTEAFF. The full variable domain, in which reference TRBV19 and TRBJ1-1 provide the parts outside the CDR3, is DGGITQSPKYLFRKEGQNVTLSCEQNLNHDAMYWYRQDPGQGLRLIYYSQIVNDFQKGDIAEGYSVSREKKESFPLTVTSAQKNPTAFYLCASSIGDIPNTEAFFGQGTRLTVV.

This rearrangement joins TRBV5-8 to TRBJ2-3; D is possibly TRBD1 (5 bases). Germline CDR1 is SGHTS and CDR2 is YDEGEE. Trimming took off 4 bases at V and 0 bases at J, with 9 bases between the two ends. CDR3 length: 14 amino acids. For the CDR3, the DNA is TGTGCCAGCAGCCACGGACAAAGCACAGATACGCAGTATTTT. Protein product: CASSHGQSTDTQYF.

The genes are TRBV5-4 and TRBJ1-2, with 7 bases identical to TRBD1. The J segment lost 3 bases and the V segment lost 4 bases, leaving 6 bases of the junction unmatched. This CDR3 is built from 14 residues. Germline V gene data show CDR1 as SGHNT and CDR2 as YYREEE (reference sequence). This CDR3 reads CASSLDRNDYGYTF. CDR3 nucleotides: TGTGCCAGCAGCCTGGACAGGAACGACTATGGCTACACCTTC.

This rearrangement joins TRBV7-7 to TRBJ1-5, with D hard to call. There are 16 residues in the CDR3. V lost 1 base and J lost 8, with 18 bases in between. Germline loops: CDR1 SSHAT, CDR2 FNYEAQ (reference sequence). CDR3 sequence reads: CASSLVDRVRVEPQHF. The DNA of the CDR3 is TGTGCCAGCAGCTTAGTTGACCGCGTGAGAGTAGAGCCCCAGCATTTT.

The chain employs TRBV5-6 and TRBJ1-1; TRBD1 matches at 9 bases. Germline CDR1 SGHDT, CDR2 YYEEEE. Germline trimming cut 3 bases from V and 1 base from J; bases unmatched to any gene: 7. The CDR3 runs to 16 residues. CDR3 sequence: CASSSGTGFENTEAFF. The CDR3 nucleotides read TGTGCCAGCAGCTCCGGGACAGGGTTTGAGAACACTGAAGCTTTCTTT.

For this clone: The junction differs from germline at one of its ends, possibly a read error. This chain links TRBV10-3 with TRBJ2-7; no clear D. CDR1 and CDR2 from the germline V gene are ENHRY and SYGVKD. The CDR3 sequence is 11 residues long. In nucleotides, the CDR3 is TGTGCCAGCAGTTACCTGAACGAGCAGTACTTC. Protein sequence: CASSYLNEQYF.

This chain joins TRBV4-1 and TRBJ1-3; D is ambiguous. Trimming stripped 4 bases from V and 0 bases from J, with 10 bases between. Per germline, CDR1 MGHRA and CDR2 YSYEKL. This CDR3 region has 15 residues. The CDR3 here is CASSRSGSSGNTIYF. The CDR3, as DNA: TGCGCCAGCAGCCGGTCGGGATCCTCTGGAAACACCATATATTTT.

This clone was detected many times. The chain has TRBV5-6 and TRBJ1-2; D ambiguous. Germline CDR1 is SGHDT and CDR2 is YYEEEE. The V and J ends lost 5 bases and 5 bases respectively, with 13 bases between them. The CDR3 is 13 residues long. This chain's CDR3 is CASRDRIQYGYTF. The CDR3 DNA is TGTGCCAGCAGAGATAGAATACAGTATGGCTACACCTTC.

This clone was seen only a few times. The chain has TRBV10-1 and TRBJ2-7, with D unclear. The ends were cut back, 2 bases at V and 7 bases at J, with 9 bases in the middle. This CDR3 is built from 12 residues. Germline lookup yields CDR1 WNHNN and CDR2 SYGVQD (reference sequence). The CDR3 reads CASSEGPGEQYF. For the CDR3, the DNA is TGCGCCAGCAGTGAGGGTCCGGGTGAGCAGTACTTC.

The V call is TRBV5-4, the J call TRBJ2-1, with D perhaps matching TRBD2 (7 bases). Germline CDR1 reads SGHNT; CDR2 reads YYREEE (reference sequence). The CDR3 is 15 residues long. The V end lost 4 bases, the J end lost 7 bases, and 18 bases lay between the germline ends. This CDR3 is CASSKGGIGRNEQFF. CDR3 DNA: TGTGCCAGCAGCAAGGGGGGGATCGGGAGGAATGAGCAGTTCTTC.

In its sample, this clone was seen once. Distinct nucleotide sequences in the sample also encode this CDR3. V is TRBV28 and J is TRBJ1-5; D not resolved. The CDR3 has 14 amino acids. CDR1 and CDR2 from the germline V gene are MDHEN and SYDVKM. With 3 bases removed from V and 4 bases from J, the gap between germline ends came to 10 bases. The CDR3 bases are TGTGCCAGCAGTTTTGGGAGTGGTAATCAGCCCCAGCATTTT. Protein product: CASSFGSGNQPQHF.

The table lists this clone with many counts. CDR3 loop: CASSSAISGELFF. The DNA for the CDR3 is TGTGCCAGCAGTTCGGCAATTTCCGGGGAGCTGTTTTTT. The genes are TRBV28 and TRBJ2-2, with D unclear. Germline loops: CDR1 MDHEN, CDR2 SYDVKM. The CDR3 sequence is 13 residues long. V dropped 4 bases and J dropped 6 bases, with 9 bases sitting between them.

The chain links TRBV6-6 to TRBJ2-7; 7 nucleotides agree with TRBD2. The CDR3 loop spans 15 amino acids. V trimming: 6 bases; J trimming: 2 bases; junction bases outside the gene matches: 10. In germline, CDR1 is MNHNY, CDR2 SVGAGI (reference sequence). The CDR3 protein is CASSPASGIPYEQYF. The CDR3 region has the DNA TGTGCCAGCAGCCCCGCTAGCGGAATCCCCTACGAGCAGTACTTC.

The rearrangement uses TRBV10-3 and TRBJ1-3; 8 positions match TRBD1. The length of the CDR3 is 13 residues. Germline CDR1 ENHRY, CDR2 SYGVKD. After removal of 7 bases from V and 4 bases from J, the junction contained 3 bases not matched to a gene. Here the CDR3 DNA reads TGTGCCATCAAGGACAGGGACGGAAACACCATATATTTT. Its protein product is CAIKDRDGNTIYF.